Described below is a single T cell receptor beta chain sequence and its context. No antigen is known for it. No base-level quality is on record; no much larger clone is a single base apart. This specimen belongs to a study of blood T cell repertoires in COVID-19 (TCRdb year 2020). As for the study more broadly: Samples from collaborators originated in the United States, Italy and Spain and spanned both the acute and convalescent phases of COVID-19. The prospective study material was composed of cDNA or gDNA derived from T cells, B-cell-depleted T cells, or PBMCs. The dataset comprised deeply sampled blood TCRbeta repertoires from subjects exposed to, actively infected with, or recovered from COVID-19. The repertoires were made available in a free public database intended to serve as a resource for research on the immune response to SARS-CoV-2. Samples were obtained from the ongoing ImmuneRACE study (first 160 participants) and from approximately 1,200 subjects provided by 6 global collaborators. Sample metadata almost always included a de-identified subject ID, COVID-19 status, age in years and sex. Where available, HLA class I and class II types were taken from metadata supplied by the sample provider and were not determined by assay-based typing.

V and J are trimmed by 5 bases and 7 bases, and the gene matches miss 11 bases of the junction. The CDR3, cysteine through phenylalanine, is 15 amino acids long. The read is trimmed to its CDR3 DNA, 45 bases read in frame from base 1. CDR1 SGHRS and CDR2 YFSETQ are derived from the germline V gene. The immunoSEQ Assay, a bias-controlled multiplex PCR, was used to amplify TCRbeta CDR3 regions from genomic DNA. The paper's data handling went like this. The number of nucleated cells in each sample was estimated by amplification of reference gene primers within the assay. To quantify the absolute abundance of each unique TCRbeta CDR3 rearrangement, sequence reads were collapsed and filtered. Productive Simpson clonality was computed per sample as the square root of Simpson's diversity index over productive rearrangements. TCRdb holds this immuneACCESS table with in-frame rearrangements only. Some clones are missing; in checked studies, unresolved V genes explain under half, and the rest has no known cause. That table supplies the V and J calls and clone size; D and trimming were determined from the DNA. In all, the sample holds 170,000 or so clones, and 87% of those were seen once. Approximately 0.88% of the sample rests with the top ten.

Another Seattle source contributed samples from volunteer blood donors who had recovered from COVID-19. The collaborating institutions used their own protocols to collect whole blood in K2EDTA tubes. For TCRbeta analysis, collaborators shipped samples as frozen whole blood, isolated PBMCs, or DNA extracted from either of those sample types. Overall study results and their limits: How much clinical and demographic metadata was included differed by source and by participant, and the metadata was provided uncurated.

Rearrangement joined TRBV5-1 to TRBJ2-1, and TRBD2 aligns with 8 junction nucleotides. Specimen: peripheral blood. This TCR was recovered from a young woman who had recovered from COVID-19. The DNA sequence is TGCGCCAGCAGTTGGGTGAGCGGGAGTAGTAATGAGCAGTTCTTC. Its coded protein is CASSWVSGSSNEQFF.